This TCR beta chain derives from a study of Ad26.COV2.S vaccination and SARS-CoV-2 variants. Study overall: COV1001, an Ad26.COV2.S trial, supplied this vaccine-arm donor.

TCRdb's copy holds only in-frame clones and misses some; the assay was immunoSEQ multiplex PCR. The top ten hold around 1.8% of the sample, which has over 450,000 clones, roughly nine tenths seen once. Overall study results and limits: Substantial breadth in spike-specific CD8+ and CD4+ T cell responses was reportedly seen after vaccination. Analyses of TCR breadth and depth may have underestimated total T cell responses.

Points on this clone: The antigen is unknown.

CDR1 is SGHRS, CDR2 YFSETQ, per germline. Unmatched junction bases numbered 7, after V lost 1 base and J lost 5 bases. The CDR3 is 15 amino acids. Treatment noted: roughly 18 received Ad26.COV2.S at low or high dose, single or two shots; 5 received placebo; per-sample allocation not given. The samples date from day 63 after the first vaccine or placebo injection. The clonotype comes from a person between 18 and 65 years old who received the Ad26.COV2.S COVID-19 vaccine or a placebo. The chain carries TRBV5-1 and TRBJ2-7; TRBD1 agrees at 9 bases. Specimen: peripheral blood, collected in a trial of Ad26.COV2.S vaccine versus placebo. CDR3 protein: CASSLWKGQGHEQYF. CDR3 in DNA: TGCGCCAGCAGCTTGTGGAAGGGACAGGGCCACGAGCAGTACTTC.